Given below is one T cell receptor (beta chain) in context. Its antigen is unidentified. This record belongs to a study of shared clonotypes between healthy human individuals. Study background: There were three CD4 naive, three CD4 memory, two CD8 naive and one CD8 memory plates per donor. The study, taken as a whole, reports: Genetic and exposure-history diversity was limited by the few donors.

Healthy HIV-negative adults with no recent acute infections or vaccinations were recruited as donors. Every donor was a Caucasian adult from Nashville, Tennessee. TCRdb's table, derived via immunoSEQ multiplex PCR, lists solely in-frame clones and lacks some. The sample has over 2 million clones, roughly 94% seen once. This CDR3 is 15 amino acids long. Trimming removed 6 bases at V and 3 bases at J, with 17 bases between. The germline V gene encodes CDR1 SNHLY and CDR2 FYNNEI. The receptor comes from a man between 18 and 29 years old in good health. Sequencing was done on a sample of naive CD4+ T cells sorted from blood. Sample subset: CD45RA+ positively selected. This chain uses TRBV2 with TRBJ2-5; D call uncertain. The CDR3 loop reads CASRLDRLKKETQYF. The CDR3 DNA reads TGTGCCAGCAGATTAGACCGACTCAAAAAAGAGACCCAGTACTTC. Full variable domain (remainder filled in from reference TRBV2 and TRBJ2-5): EPEVTQTPSHQVTQMGQEVILRCVPISNHLYFYWYRQILGQKVEFLVSFYNNEISEKSEIFDDQFSVERPDGSNFTLKIRSTKLEDSAMYFCASRLDRLKKETQYFGPGTRLLVL.